The entry that follows covers one T cell receptor beta chain sequence. Its antigen remains unknown. Just one base apart from a much larger clone, this may be a read error. The germline CDR1 and CDR2 sequences are MDHEN and SYDVKM. The CDR3 sequence is 15 residues long. Documented time point: persistent/refractory GD, antithyroid drugs over 5 years with positive TRAb. Scientists built the TCR library using RNA that was extracted from PBMCs. Assembly of TCR beta libraries relied on iRepertoire HTBI primers together with Arm-PCR of CDR3 regions. TCRdb reanalysed the multiplex PCR reads using MiXCR and keeps one entry per CDR3 protein. The repertoire holds about 310,000 distinct CDR3 sequences, more than 20% seen once, with around three fifths in the top ten. This entry belongs to a study of regulatory T cells in long-lasting Graves disease. Overall study context: In persistent Graves' disease, antithyroid drugs had been taken for over 5 years and TSH receptor antibodies stayed positive. Notes on the study in general: TCR diversity was lower in persistent Graves' patients than in newly diagnosed ones. The work looked only at peripheral blood and did not look at thyroid tissue. Repertoires from persistent disease leaned toward TRBV28, TRBJ1-2 and TRBJ2-5.

The sequenced sample was peripheral blood mononuclear cells (PBMCs), obtained when the disease was refractory, from a patient treated with antithyroid drugs. The chain uses TRBV28 and TRBJ2-7; D may match TRBD1 or TRBD2 (5 bases each). This sequence was found in a female donor with Graves disease. CDR3 bases: TGTGCCAGCAGTCCTTCGGGACCGACATCCCACGAGCGGTACTTC. This sequence encodes CASSPSGPTSHERYF.